The TCR beta chain under discussion was sequenced for a study of vaccination and CD4 T cells after COVID-19. This clonotype was observed once. Its specificity is not known. The sample's treatment: approximately 10-day PBMC culture with coronavirus spike peptide pools or control peptides (ViraFEST assay). V was pared by 7 bases and J by 3 bases, with 7 bases of the junction left unmatched. This CDR3 comprises 15 residues. CDR1 LNHDA and CDR2 SQIVND come from the germline V gene (reference sequence). Sequence data for DNA of cultured CD4+ T cells were generated by the Oncomine TCR Beta short-read assay. A single record per CDR3 protein comes from TCRdb applying MiXCR to the PCR reads. This sample carries around 13,000 distinct CDR3 sequences, under 25% of them seen once, and the ten largest clones take over 12%.

The chain joins TRBV19 to TRBJ1-4; 8 bases are a match to TRBD1. The sequencing input was cultured CD4+ T cells from blood. The sequence was collected from a human donor with COVID-19. In nucleotides, the CDR3 is TGTGCCAGTAAAGGCCAGGGGGCGTCTAATGAAAAACTGTTTTTT. Translation: CASKGQGASNEKLFF. Drawing the rest from reference TRBV19 and TRBJ1-4, the complete variable domain is DGGITQSPKYLFRKEGQNVTLSCEQNLNHDAMYWYRQDPGQGLRLIYYSQIVNDFQKGDIAEGYSVSREKKESFPLTVTSAQKNPTAFYLCASKGQGASNEKLFFGSGTQLSVL.